This T cell receptor beta chain was documented in a study of blood T cell repertoires in COVID-19. About the research overall: Nucleic acid was either cDNA or gDNA, and it came from T cells, B-cell-depleted T cells, or PBMCs.

CDR1 is LGHDT and CDR2 is YNNKEL in the germline V gene (reference sequence). With 4 bases removed from V and 1 base from J, the gap between germline ends came to 8 bases. The CDR3 consists of 14 residues. Sequencing used immunoSEQ multiplex PCR; TCRdb keeps in-frame clones, though not all of them. The repertoire holds more than 100,000 clones, with about nine tenths as singletons. The chain couples TRBV3-1 (or the pseudogene TRBV3-2) to TRBJ1-3, with a weak D call TRBD1 (5 bases). Input material: peripheral blood. The receptor comes from a woman in her seventies with acute or convalescent COVID-19. DNA of the CDR3: TGTGCCAGCAGCCGACAGAGTTCTGGAAACACCATATATTTT. The encoded protein is CASSRQSSGNTIYF.